This T cell receptor (beta chain) came from a study of response to subunit inactivated influenza vaccine (dated by TCRdb to 2016 to 2019). Regarding the study in general: Deep quantitative T cell receptor repertoire profiling was used in the study to track responses to a trivalent subunit inactivated influenza vaccine.

Broad study findings and their caveats: The authors suggested that each seasonal influenza vaccination may recruit only a limited number of new T cells.

Library creation used RT-PCR. The sequencer listed for this sample is Illumina HiSeq 2500. TCRdb reanalyzed the raw reads on its own, using fastp at Q25 for trimming and MiXCR for clone calling, and kept in-frame beta chains. Each CDR3 protein gets just one entry, which takes the most common genes and DNA from the rows behind it. Across this sample there are over 750,000 distinct CDR3 sequences, with about 20% seen only once. The ten largest clones take up 10% of the sample. V lost 0 bases and J lost 0 bases; the stretch between them is 11 bases long. The CDR3, from cysteine to phenylalanine, totals 16 residues. Only the CDR3 portion is preserved as DNA: 48 bases, with reading frame beginning at the first base. CDR1 is given as SGHRS and CDR2 as YFSETQ, both from the germline V gene. This clonotype showed up just a few times. No cognate antigen has been identified for it. No clone much larger than this one lies a single base away; base qualities are absent.

The rearranged chain carries TRBV5-1 and TRBJ2-3; too little of a D gene remains to name it. This clonotype was sampled from a man in his fifties or sixties who received an inactivated influenza vaccine. Donor details come from another sample of the same person, matched by shared clones. The sequenced sample was PBMCs from blood, obtained 4 to 6 days after vaccination. The DNA sequence reads TGCGCCAGCAGCTTGGATCTAGTGACTAGCACAGATACGCAGTATTTT. Protein translation: CASSLDLVTSTDTQYF.